This is a list of T cell receptor beta chains from one sample in a study of T-cell reconstitution after alpha-beta-depleted transplantation in children. One entry per CDR3 protein results from TCRdb running MiXCR on the PCR reads. The sample shows over 550,000 distinct CDR3 sequences, about 10% of them seen only once. The source was PBMCs from the stem cell graft donor, collected from the stem cell graft. The source is a human donor who donated a stem cell graft to a child with acute myeloid leukemia. Both conserved end residues are part of each CDR3. The D gene is left open where the match is weak. Part of the rows lack a size; the others show once, few, many or a class for expanded clones.

abundance | d_gene | j_gene | v_gene | CDR3nt | CDR3aa
many | . | TRBJ2-7 | TRBV11-3 | TGTGCCAGCAGCAAGACACTGTATGACGAGCAGTACTTC | CASSKTLYDEQYF
many | . | TRBJ1-1 | TRBV11-2 | TGTGCCAGCAGCTTAAGCCTCGGCAAAACTGAAGCTTTCTTT | CASSLSLGKTEAFF
. | TRBD2 | TRBJ2-7 | TRBV29-1 | TGCAGCGTTGGACTAGCGGGCTACGAGCAGTACTTC | CSVGLAGYEQYF
. | . | TRBJ2-1 | TRBV5-4 | TGTGCCAGCAGCTTGGGGCTTTTAGCCCAATCCGATAACAATGAGCAGTTCTTC | CASSLGLLAQSDNNEQFF
. | TRBD1 | TRBJ2-3 | TRBV5-1 | TGCGCCAGCAGCTCCCGGGACAGAAGCACAGATACGCAGTATTTT | CASSSRDRSTDTQYF
many | TRBD1 | TRBJ2-2 | TRBV28 | TGTGCCAGCAGCGAGGGGGCCACCGGGGAGCTGTTTTTT | CASSEGATGELFF
. | TRBD1 | TRBJ1-5 | TRBV6-1 | TGTGCCAGCAGCCGGACAGGAATCGTCCAGCCCCAGCATTTT | CASSRTGIVQPQHF
once | TRBD2 | TRBJ2-3 | TRBV9 | TGTGCCAGCAGCGCGTATAGCGGGTCTAGCACAGATACGCAGTATTTT | CASSAYSGSSTDTQYF
many | TRBD1 | TRBJ1-3 | TRBV7-6 | TGTGCCAGCAGCCCGGGGACAGCCTCTGGAAACACCATATATTTT | CASSPGTASGNTIYF
few | TRBD1 | TRBJ2-7 | TRBV11-2 | TGTGCCAGCAGTATTGGACAGGGGATTTACGAGCAGTACTTC | CASSIGQGIYEQYF
. | TRBD2 | TRBJ2-5 | TRBV30 | TGTGCCTGGACGTCTCGGACTAGCGGGGGAGAGACCCAGTACTTC | CAWTSRTSGGETQYF
. | . | TRBJ1-3 | TRBV15 | TGTGCCACCAGCAGAGCAGGTTCTGGAAACACCATATATTTT | CATSRAGSGNTIYF
. | TRBD2 | TRBJ2-1 | TRBV24-1 | TGTGGGGCCAGTGATTCCTGGGCGGGGCGGGAGGGCCACGCTAAGCGCAATGAGCAGTTCTTC | CGASDSWAGREGHAKRNEQFF
. | TRBD2 | TRBJ2-1 | TRBV20-1 | TGCTGTGCTAGAGATCAAGGACTAGCGGGATGGGGAGATGAGCAGTTCTTC | CCARDQGLAGWGDEQFF
few | . | TRBJ2-5 | TRBV2 | TGTGCCAGCAGTGTCCTTTGGGGGCTCGAGACCCAGTACTTC | CASSVLWGLETQYF
many | . | TRBJ1-2 | TRBV6-2/TRBV6-3 | TGTGCCAGCAGGCGTACAGCGAACCCCTATGGCTACACCTTC | CASRRTANPYGYTF
. | . | TRBJ1-2 | TRBV7-3 | TGTGCCAGCAGCTTAAATGGACAGCGGATCTATGGCTACACCTTC | CASSLNGQRIYGYTF
. | . | TRBJ1-2 | TRBV2 | TGTGCCAGCAGTGAAGAAGGGGGGATAGGGTATGGCTACACCTTC | CASSEEGGIGYGYTF
many | . | TRBJ2-5 | TRBV27 | TGTGCCAGCACCTCGCAAGAGACCCAGTACTTC | CASTSQETQYF
. | . | TRBJ2-7 | TRBV20-1 | TGCAGTGCTAGAGATCCCGGGGCCACTTGGGGAGACTACGAGCAGTACTTC | CSARDPGATWGDYEQYF
few | . | TRBJ1-5 | TRBV3-1 | TGTGCCAGCAGCCAAGATATCAGGATTGATCAGCCCCAGCATTTT | CASSQDIRIDQPQHF
many | . | TRBJ2-1 | TRBV9 | TGTGCCAGCAGCGTAGAACTCCTCCCGAATGAGCAGTTCTTC | CASSVELLPNEQFF
few | . | TRBJ2-1 | TRBV20-1 | TGCAGTGCCAGACTAGTCGGCTACAATGAGCAGTTCTTC | CSARLVGYNEQFF
many | . | TRBJ2-3 | TRBV5-1 | TGTGCCAGCAGCTTGACTAGGCGCACAGATACGCAGTATTTT | CASSLTRRTDTQYF
. | . | TRBJ2-2 | TRBV7-7 | TGTGCTAGCAGCGTGCGGGGATCGGGCACCGGGGAGCTGTTTTTT | CASSVRGSGTGELFF
many | TRBD2 | TRBJ2-2 | TRBV12-3/TRBV12-4 | TGTGCCAGCAGTCCACGGACTAGCGGGAGGGCCGGGGAGCTGTTTTTT | CASSPRTSGRAGELFF
. | . | TRBJ2-5 | TRBV29-1 | TGCAGCGTTGAGAAGGGACTCACGATACTGTACCAAGAGACCCAGTACTTC | CSVEKGLTILYQETQYF
few | TRBD2 | TRBJ2-1 | TRBV20-1 | TGCAGTGCTCTGGGACTAGCGGGAGGTAAGGGCAACAATGAGCAGTTCTTC | CSALGLAGGKGNNEQFF
few | TRBD2 | TRBJ2-1 | TRBV20-1 | TGCAGTGCTAGAGATCCGACTAGCGGGGCTGAGCAGTTCTTC | CSARDPTSGAEQFF
. | . | TRBJ2-7 | TRBV6-2/TRBV6-3 | TGTGCCAGCACCAATGCAGGGTCCTACGAGCAGTACTTC | CASTNAGSYEQYF